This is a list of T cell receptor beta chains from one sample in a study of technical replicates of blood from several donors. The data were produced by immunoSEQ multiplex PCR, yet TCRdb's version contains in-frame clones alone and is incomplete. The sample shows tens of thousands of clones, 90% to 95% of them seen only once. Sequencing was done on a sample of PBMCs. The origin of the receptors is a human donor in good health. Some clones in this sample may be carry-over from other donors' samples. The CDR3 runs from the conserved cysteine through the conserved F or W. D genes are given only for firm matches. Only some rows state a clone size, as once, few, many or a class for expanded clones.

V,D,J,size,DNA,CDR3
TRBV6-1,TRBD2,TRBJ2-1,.,TGTGCCAGCAGTGACCTAAGCGGGAGGGCCAACAATGAGCAGTTCTTC,CASSDLSGRANNEQFF
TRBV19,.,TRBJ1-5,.,TGTGCCAGTAGTATAGTACTATACCCGAATCAGCCCCAGCATTTT,CASSIVLYPNQPQHF
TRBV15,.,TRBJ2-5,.,TGTGCCACCAGCAGAGATCTGGCGGAAGAGACCCAGTACTTC,CATSRDLAEETQYF
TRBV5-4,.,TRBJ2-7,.,TGTGCCACCATGAAGGGGCATGAATCGAATTACGAGCAGTACTTC,CATMKGHESNYEQYF
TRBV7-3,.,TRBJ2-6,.,TGTGCCAGCAGCCCAGGGGGGCCTGGGGCCAACGTCCTGACTTTC,CASSPGGPGANVLTF
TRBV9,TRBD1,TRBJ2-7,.,TGTGCCAGCAGCGCCGACAGGGTCTCCTACGAGCAGTACTTC,CASSADRVSYEQYF
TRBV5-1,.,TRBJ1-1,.,TGCGCCAGCAGCCTCAGGGAGGGCACTGAAGCTTTCTTT,CASSLREGTEAFF
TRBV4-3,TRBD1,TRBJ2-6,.,TGCGCCAGCAGTCCACAGGGGGCGGAGATTATTGACTCTGGGGCCAACGTCCTGACTTTC,CASSPQGAEIIDSGANVLTF
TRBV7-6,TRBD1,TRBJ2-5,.,TGTGCCAGCAGCTTAAGCCCAGGGGGCGCGAAGGAGACCCAGTACTTC,CASSLSPGGAKETQYF
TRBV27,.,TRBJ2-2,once,TGTGCCAGCAGCATTGACAGAAACACCGGGGAGCTGTTTTTT,CASSIDRNTGELFF
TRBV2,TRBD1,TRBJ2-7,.,TGTGCCAGCAGTGGTGGGACAGGGGGCGAGCAGTACTTC,CASSGGTGGEQYF
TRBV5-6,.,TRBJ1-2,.,TGTGCCAGCAGCACGGGACTTGGGATTGGCTACACCTTC,CASSTGLGIGYTF